In its sample, the clone carrying this TCR beta chain was seen many times. Antigen specificity is unknown. Per germline, CDR1 MGHRA and CDR2 YSYEKL. The CDR3 sequence is 15 residues long. Trimming took 6 bases from V and 0 from J, leaving 14 bases between them. This entry comes from a study of neurological immune-mediated disorders. Whole-study context: The multiple sclerosis group of some 34 included approximately 30 relapsing-remitting and 3 secondary progressive patients. Regarding the study as a whole: The most TCR clonal expansion was seen in HTLV-1-associated myelopathy, and the least was seen in multiple sclerosis, which fell below healthy controls. None of the features examined (clinical or MRI) was associated with the multiple sclerosis repertoire cluster.

As for the cDNA, it was generated by 5'RACE with 10-nucleotide random UMIs. TCRdb passed the 5' RACE reads through MiXCR, listing each CDR3 protein once. The table has about 88,000 distinct CDR3 sequences, roughly 3.5% seen once. The clonotype comes from a woman between 18 and 30 years old with multiple sclerosis. The sample comprised PBMCs. The chain has TRBV4-1 and TRBJ1-2; D perhaps matches TRBD1 (5 bases). CDR3 coding DNA: TGCGCCAGCAGAAGTCCAGGGAAAGCTAACTATGGCTACACCTTC. Encoded protein: CASRSPGKANYGYTF.